Here is one T cell receptor (beta chain) with its context. This specimen belongs to a study of blood T cell repertoires in COVID-19. Per the original data handling: It was from reference gene primer amplification that nucleated cell counts were estimated. Measured with immunoSEQ multiplex PCR; TCRdb has only the in-frame clones, and not every one. That table gives V, J and clone size, and the DNA gave D and trimming. The table shows about 60,000 clones, with around 80% occurring only once. Material: peripheral blood. This sequence was found in a human donor in a cohort sampled during active COVID-19.

CDR3 sequence reads: CASSQVGRAETQYF. The CDR3, as DNA: TGCGCCAGCAGCCAAGTAGGGAGGGCGGAGACCCAGTACTTC. The chain has TRBV4-1 and TRBJ2-5; TRBD2 aligns across 7 bases. Germline V gene sequence: CDR1 MGHRA, CDR2 YSYEKL. The CDR3 is made up of 14 amino acids. After removal of 1 base from V and 5 bases from J, the junction contained 4 bases not matched to a gene.